Below are 17 T cell receptor beta chains sequenced from a single sample in a study of cytomegalovirus exposure and HLA in healthy donors. It was with 60 Vbeta and 13 Jbeta primers that the PCR ran. TCRdb keeps only in-frame clones here, not all; method: immunoSEQ multiplex PCR. The sample consists of 110,000 to 150,000 clones, almost 80% of them appearing once. The sample comprised PBMCs. The receptors here all came from a woman in her twenties or thirties in good health and CMV-seronegative.

This rearrangement joins TRBV6-6 to TRBJ2-5, with D maybe TRBD1 (5 bases). Looked up from germline, CDR1 is MNHNY and CDR2 is SVGAGI (reference sequence). The germline V and J ends were trimmed by 0 bases and 7 bases, with 12 bases remaining between them. The CDR3 is 14 amino acids. The CDR3 DNA reads TGTGCCAGCAGTTACTCGACAGAGTCCGGGACCCAGTACTTC. Its protein is CASSYSTESGTQYF.

The chain employs TRBV5-6 and TRBJ1-1; 7 bases match TRBD1. CDR1 and CDR2 (germline): SGHDT, YYEEEE. The V and J ends lost 0 bases and 4 bases, in that order; junction bases with no gene match: 6. This CDR3 comprises 15 residues. The CDR3 here is CASSLVHAGGTEAFF. DNA for the CDR3: TGTGCCAGCAGCTTGGTGCACGCAGGGGGCACTGAAGCTTTCTTT.

The chain couples TRBV27 to TRBJ2-7, with TRBD1 matching 9 bases. The V and J ends lost 6 bases and 2 bases, in that order; junction bases with no gene match: 11. This CDR3 is built from 16 residues. Looked up from germline, CDR1 is MNHEY and CDR2 is SMNVEV (reference sequence). CDR3 nucleotide sequence: TGTGCCAGCAGAGTTATACTGGGACAGGGAACCTACGAGCAGTACTTC. As protein: CASRVILGQGTYEQYF.

This clone was observed a few times. J is TRBJ1-1 and V is TRBV13; perhaps TRBD1 as D (6 bases). The CDR3 is 14 amino acids. V was trimmed by 8 bases and J by 5 bases, leaving 18 bases between them. Per germline, CDR1 PRHDT and CDR2 FYEKMQ (reference sequence). The CDR3 loop reads CASVLQGVETEAFF. The CDR3 DNA reads as TGTGCCAGCGTCCTACAGGGAGTGGAGACTGAAGCTTTCTTT.

This chain links TRBV11-2 with TRBJ2-1; TRBD2 matches 14 bases. The CDR3 is 15 amino acids. In germline, CDR1 is SGHAT, CDR2 FQNNGV. Trimming at V came to 1 base and at J to 8 bases, leaving 1 base not matched to a gene. The CDR3 DNA sequence: TGTGCCAGCAGCTTAGGACTAGCGGGGGGGCATGAGCAGTTCTTC. Its translation is CASSLGLAGGHEQFF. The complete variable domain, with remaining parts taken from reference TRBV11-2 and TRBJ2-1, reads EAGVAQSPRYKIIEKRQSVAFWCNPISGHATLYWYQQILGQGPKLLIQFQNNGVVDDSQLPKDRFSAERLKGVDSTLKIQPAKLEDSAVYLCASSLGLAGGHEQFFGPGTRLTVL.

V and J are TRBV5-5 and TRBJ1-5; weak D call: TRBD1 (5 bases). This CDR3 comprises 16 residues. Germline V gene data show CDR1 as SGHKS and CDR2 as YYEKEE (reference sequence). The V end was cut by 4 bases, the J end by 4 bases, with 18 bases between. The CDR3 here is CASSGGIQGLNQPQHF. The DNA of the CDR3 is TGTGCCAGCAGCGGGGGGATCCAGGGTCTTAATCAGCCCCAGCATTTT. Filled out from reference TRBV5-5 and TRBJ1-5, the complete variable domain reads DAGVTQSPTHLIKTRGQQVTLRCSPISGHKSVSWYQQVLGQGPQFIFQYYEKEERGRGNFPDRFSARQFPNYSSELNVNALLLGDSALYLCASSGGIQGLNQPQHFGDGTRLSIL.

The chain is built from TRBV6-1 and TRBJ2-7; a possible D gene is TRBD1 (5 bases). CDR3 length: 13 residues. Germline lookup yields CDR1 MNHNS and CDR2 SASEGT. Trimming left V 3 bases short and J 2 bases short, with 8 bases between. The CDR3 here is CASSDRVAYEQYF. The DNA for the CDR3 is TGTGCCAGCAGTGACAGGGTCGCCTACGAGCAGTACTTC.

The CDR3 spells CASKDRGPLDTQYF. The CDR3 DNA follows: TGTGCCAGCAAGGACAGGGGGCCACTCGATACGCAGTATTTT. V gene TRBV19 combines with J gene TRBJ2-3; 11 bases map to TRBD1. V lost 9 bases and J lost 6; bases outside the gene matches: 8. CDR1 and CDR2 (germline): LNHDA, SQIVND (reference sequence). CDR3 length: 14 amino acids. Variable domain in full (rest from reference TRBV19 and TRBJ2-3): DGGITQSPKYLFRKEGQNVTLSCEQNLNHDAMYWYRQDPGQGLRLIYYSQIVNDFQKGDIAEGYSVSREKKESFPLTVTSAQKNPTAFYLCASKDRGPLDTQYFGPGTRLTVL.

In this sample, this clone turned up a few times. This chain links TRBV9 with TRBJ1-6; tentative D call: TRBD1 (5 bases). Trimming cost V 4 bases and J 9 bases, with 17 bases left between them. The CDR3 covers 15 residues. Germline V gives CDR1 SGDLS, CDR2 YYNGEE. This chain's CDR3 is CASSPQNRLGSPLHF. CDR3 DNA: TGTGCCAGCAGCCCTCAAAACAGGTTGGGTTCACCCCTCCACTTT.

CDR3 coding DNA: TGTGCCAGCAGCCATCTGGGGCAGGTTGGAACAGATACGCAGTATTTT. Protein sequence: CASSHLGQVGTDTQYF. The rearrangement joins TRBV27 to TRBJ2-3; possibly TRBD1 for D (5 bases). This CDR3 contains 16 residues. V was trimmed by 6 bases and J by 3 bases, leaving 19 bases between them. Germline values: CDR1 MNHEY, CDR2 SMNVEV (reference sequence).

On this clone itself: One end of the junction fails to match germline, which may point to a read error. The genes are TRBV5-1 and TRBJ2-5, with D perhaps TRBD1 (8 bases). Per germline, CDR1 SGHRS and CDR2 YFSETQ. This CDR3 has 17 amino acids. CDR3 region: CASSLHGGTGGEETQYF. The CDR3 coding sequence is TGCGCTAGCAGCTTGCATGGGGGAACAGGGGGGGAAGAGACCCAGTACTTC. The full variable domain, with the rest looked up from reference TRBV5-1 and TRBJ2-5, is KAGVTQTPRYLIKTRGQQVTLSCSPISGHRSVSWYQQTPGQGLQFLFEYFSETQRNKGNFPGRFSGRQFSNSRSEMNVSTLELGDSALYLCASSLHGGTGGEETQYFGPGTRLLVL.

The rearrangement joins TRBV19 to TRBJ2-1; no definite D call. Trimming cost V 6 bases and J 6 bases, with 18 bases left between them. From germline, CDR1 is LNHDA and CDR2 SQIVND (reference sequence). CDR3 size: 15 residues. The CDR3 protein is CASSDGSISPNEQFF. The CDR3 nucleotides read TGTGCCAGTAGCGACGGGTCCATTAGTCCCAATGAGCAGTTCTTC.

This chain connects TRBV6-1 to TRBJ2-5; the match to TRBD1 covers 7 bases. From germline, CDR1 is MNHNS and CDR2 SASEGT. Losses at the gene ends were 6 bases for V and 2 bases for J; bases not matched to a gene: 9. The CDR3 has 15 residues. CDR3 protein: CASSNPGQIQETQYF. CDR3 sequence (DNA): TGTGCCAGCAGCAATCCGGGACAGATTCAAGAGACCCAGTACTTC.

The sample holds one count of this clone. The germline gene is not matched at one end of the junction; a read error may be the cause. The chain carries TRBV20-1 and TRBJ1-1; D not resolved. Germline lookup yields CDR1 DFQATT and CDR2 SNEGSKA (reference sequence). This CDR3 is 11 amino acids long. Here the CDR3 DNA reads TGCAGTGCTTACCAGAACCCTGAAGCTTTCTTT. Amino acids: CSAYQNPEAFF.

The rearrangement joins TRBV9 to TRBJ1-4; 8 nucleotides align to TRBD1. Germline V lookup: CDR1 SGDLS, CDR2 YYNGEE. The CDR3 consists of 16 residues. The junction had 13 bases not matched to a gene; V was cut back by 4 bases and J by 8 bases. The CDR3 region is CASSPSTGGIGEKLFF. CDR3 DNA sequence: TGTGCCAGCAGCCCTTCCACAGGGGGAATAGGGGAAAAACTGTTTTTT.

This clone was detected once. V usage is TRBV19 and J usage is TRBJ2-3, with TRBD1 identical over 8 bases. The V gene's germline CDR1 is LNHDA and CDR2 SQIVND (reference sequence). Losses at the gene ends were 5 bases for V and 4 bases for J; bases not matched to a gene: 2. The CDR3 contains 13 residues. The CDR3 here is CASSGQGSDTQYF. As DNA, the CDR3 is TGTGCCAGTAGTGGACAGGGATCAGATACGCAGTATTTT.

This clone occurred a few times. This rearrangement joins TRBV7-8 to TRBJ2-3; 12 bases align to TRBD2. CDR1 is SGHVS, CDR2 FQNEAQ, per germline. V was pared by 2 bases and J by 5 bases, with 5 bases of the junction left unmatched. The CDR3 runs 16 residues. The CDR3: CASSLNPSGGGDTQYF. CDR3 nucleotide sequence: TGTGCCAGCAGCTTAAATCCTAGCGGGGGGGGAGATACGCAGTATTTT.